These T cell receptor beta chains were read from a single sample in a study of T-cell reconstitution after alpha-beta-depleted transplantation in children. TCRdb re-derived calls from the PCR reads in MiXCR, one entry per CDR3 protein. The sample carries about 610,000 distinct CDR3 sequences, 10% to 13% recorded once. Sequencing was performed on PBMCs from the stem cell graft donor, taken from the stem cell graft. The source is a human donor who donated a stem cell graft to a child with acute myeloid leukemia. CDR3s include the opening cysteine and the closing phenylalanine or tryptophan. D genes are given only for firm matches. A row's size may be missing; if present it is once, few, many or a size class.

d_gene,j_gene,v_gene,abundance,CDR3aa,CDR3nt
-,TRBJ2-3,TRBV20-1,-,CSARDGNPRLGTDTQYF,TGCAGTGCTAGAGACGGCAACCCACGGTTAGGCACAGATACGCAGTATTTT
-,TRBJ1-2,TRBV20-1,few,CSARDPRGNYGYTF,TGCAGTGCTAGAGATCCCAGGGGCAACTATGGCTACACCTTC
-,TRBJ1-2,TRBV29-1,-,CSVGWDRLTAF,TGCAGCGTTGGTTGGGACCGCTTAACCGCCTTC
-,TRBJ2-5,TRBV20-1,many,CSPRVETQYF,TGCAGTCCTCGGGTGGAGACCCAGTACTTC
TRBD1,TRBJ1-4,TRBV29-1,few,CSAIRDRANEKLFF,TGCAGCGCAATACGGGACAGGGCTAATGAAAAACTGTTTTTT
TRBD2,TRBJ2-5,TRBV7-2,few,CASSTRLAGVGETQYF,TGTGCCAGCAGCACTCGACTAGCGGGAGTGGGGGAGACCCAGTACTTC
TRBD2,TRBJ2-5,TRBV7-2,-,CASSPQFTSGRVKTQYF,TGTGCCAGCAGCCCGCAATTCACTAGCGGGAGAGTGAAGACCCAGTACTTC
-,TRBJ2-3,TRBV20-1,-,CSVISGGNTDTQYF,TGCAGTGTTATCAGCGGAGGAAACACAGATACGCAGTATTTT
TRBD2,TRBJ2-3,TRBV29-1,-,CSSAGGRGTDTQYF,TGCAGCTCCGCGGGAGGGCGAGGCACAGATACGCAGTATTTT
TRBD2,TRBJ2-7,TRBV6-2/TRBV6-3,-,CASSYFTSGSYEQYF,TGTGCCAGCAGTTACTTTACTAGCGGCTCCTACGAGCAGTACTTC
-,TRBJ2-7,TRBV12-3/TRBV12-4,few,CASRRSGPVDEQYF,TGTGCCAGCAGGCGTAGCGGACCAGTCGACGAGCAGTACTTC
TRBD2,TRBJ2-3,TRBV29-1,many,CSVELAGAQDTQYF,TGCAGCGTTGAACTAGCGGGAGCTCAAGATACGCAGTATTTT
TRBD2,TRBJ2-1,TRBV27,many,CASSFGLAGELEQFF,TGTGCCAGCAGTTTTGGCCTAGCGGGAGAACTTGAGCAGTTCTTC
TRBD2,TRBJ2-1,TRBV15,-,CATSLAGGPSWNEQFF,TGTGCCACCTCGCTAGCGGGAGGGCCCAGCTGGAATGAGCAGTTCTTC
-,TRBJ1-1,TRBV20-1,few,CSARPGAGDTEAFF,TGCAGTGCTAGGCCGGGGGCTGGTGACACTGAAGCTTTCTTT
-,TRBJ1-1,TRBV20-1,-,CSARVPTVDTEAFF,TGCAGTGCTAGAGTGCCCACGGTTGACACTGAAGCTTTCTTT
-,TRBJ2-1,TRBV5-1,many,CASSLERQLYNEQFF,TGCGCCAGCAGCTTGGAGAGACAGCTTTACAATGAGCAGTTCTTC
TRBD1,TRBJ2-1,TRBV29-1,many,CSVRDRVGYNEQFF,TGCAGCGTCCGAGACAGGGTGGGTTACAATGAGCAGTTCTTC
-,TRBJ2-7,TRBV18,-,CASSPNLKHEQYF,TGTGCCAGCTCACCTAACCTTAAACACGAGCAGTACTTC
TRBD1,TRBJ1-3,TRBV3-1,few,CASSQLTGGSGNTIYF,TGTGCCAGCAGCCAGCTGACAGGGGGCTCTGGAAACACCATATATTTT
-,TRBJ1-1,TRBV11-2,few,CASSFTGTPNTEAFF,TGTGCCAGCAGCTTTACCGGGACCCCTAACACTGAAGCTTTCTTT
TRBD2,TRBJ2-1,TRBV9,many,CASSVDLAGGREQFF,TGTGCCAGCAGCGTAGACCTAGCGGGAGGGCGTGAGCAGTTCTTC